A single TCR beta chain is shown here with its context. Germline V lookup: CDR1 LNHDA, CDR2 SQIVND (reference sequence). Unmatched junction bases numbered 12, after V lost 8 bases and J lost 4 bases. CDR3 length: 15 residues. The sample's treatment: around 19 received Ad26.COV2.S at low or high dose, single or two shots; roughly five received placebo; per-sample allocation not given. Sampling took place 63 days after the first vaccine or placebo injection. This entry is derived from a study of Ad26.COV2.S vaccination and SARS-CoV-2 variants. Sequencing used immunoSEQ multiplex PCR; TCRdb keeps in-frame clones, though not all of them. The repertoire has more than 400,000 clones, roughly 87% of them found once; the top ten carry around 4.2%.

The material was peripheral blood, obtained in a trial of Ad26.COV2.S vaccine versus placebo. V usage is TRBV19 and J usage is TRBJ1-1, with TRBD1 matching over 8 bases. The TCR was taken from a person between 18 and 65 years old who received the Ad26.COV2.S COVID-19 vaccine or a placebo. The CDR3 loop is CASYDPGGKLTEAFF. The DNA for the CDR3 is TGTGCCAGTTATGATCCAGGGGGCAAGCTCACTGAAGCTTTCTTT.